A selection of T cell receptor beta chains follows, all from one sample in a study of T-cell reconstitution after alpha-beta-depleted transplantation in children. TCRdb re-called the PCR reads through MiXCR, storing one row per CDR3 protein. This table has a few hundred thousand distinct CDR3 sequences, 10% to 13% appearing once. Here the sequenced sample was PBMCs from the stem cell graft donor, taken from the stem cell graft. These receptors were collected from a human donor who donated a stem cell graft to a child with acute lymphoblastic leukemia. The CDR3 runs from the conserved cysteine through the conserved F or W. Each record gives: D gene, CDR3 length, clone size, V gene, J gene, CDR3 DNA, CDR3 protein. D genes are given only for firm matches. Size values are once, few and many counts, or a class for expanded clones, and some rows have none.

>TRBD2|16|many|TRBV4-3|TRBJ2-7
TGCGCCAGCAGCCCCGGACTAGCGGGAGGGGGGTACGAGCAGTACTTC
CASSPGLAGGGYEQYF
>TRBD1|16|few|TRBV28|TRBJ2-3
TGTGCCAGCAGTATGCCGGGACAGGGGGCATCAGATACGCAGTATTTT
CASSMPGQGASDTQYF
>TRBD1|15|few|TRBV27|TRBJ2-2
TGTGCCAGCAGTTTAGGCAGGGGGCTCGGCGGGGAGCTGTTTTTT
CASSLGRGLGGELFF
>.|11|few|TRBV5-1|TRBJ2-5
TGCGCCAGCAGCTGGCAAGAGACCCAGTACTTC
CASSWQETQYF
>TRBD1|15|.|TRBV5-1|TRBJ2-2
TGCGCCAGCAGCTTGGGGACAGGGGGCATCGGGGAGCTGTTTTTT
CASSLGTGGIGELFF
>TRBD2|14|.|TRBV20-1|TRBJ2-3
TGCAGTGCTAGGAAGAGCGGGAGGGGAGATACGCAGTATTTT
CSARKSGRGDTQYF
>.|13|few|TRBV28|TRBJ2-1
TGTGCCAGCAGTTTCATGACCTACAATGAGCAGTTCTTC
CASSFMTYNEQFF
>.|16|.|TRBV7-9|TRBJ1-2
TGTGCCAGCAGCTTAGCATTGACAGACTTGAACTATGGATACACCTTC
CASSLALTDLNYGYTF
>TRBD1|15|few|TRBV5-1|TRBJ2-2
TGCGCCAGCAGCCAGGGACAGATCAACACCGGGGAGCTGTTTTTT
CASSQGQINTGELFF
>.|15|.|TRBV28|TRBJ1-4
TGTGCCAGCAGTGAACAGGGAGGAGGTAATGAAAAACTGTTTTTT
CASSEQGGGNEKLFF
>TRBD1|16|.|TRBV7-9|TRBJ1-4
TGTGCCAGCAGCTTATATGGTACAGGGGGTAATGAAAAACTGTTTTTT
CASSLYGTGGNEKLFF
>.|16|few|TRBV6-2/TRBV6-3|TRBJ2-1
TGTGCCAGCCTTGGAGTCAGGGGAATTCCCTACAATGAGCAGTTCTTC
CASLGVRGIPYNEQFF
>TRBD1|16|few|TRBV5-5|TRBJ1-6
TGTGCCAGCAGCCTCGAGGGACAGACAGCTAATTCACCCCTCCACTTT
CASSLEGQTANSPLHF
>.|18|.|TRBV21-1|TRBJ2-3
TGTGCCAGCAGCAAAAACCACCGGCCAAAGACCCATACAGATACGCAGTATTTT
CASSKNHRPKTHTDTQYF
>TRBD2|14|few|TRBV20-1|TRBJ2-5
TGCAGTGCTCCTAGCGGGAGGGCCATGGAGACCCAGTACTTC
CSAPSGRAMETQYF
>.|14|few|TRBV12-3/TRBV12-4|TRBJ2-7
TGTGCCAGCAGTTTAAGGTTACCGTCCTACGAGCAGTACTTC
CASSLRLPSYEQYF